This is a list of T cell receptor beta chains from one sample in a study of blood T cell repertoires in COVID-19. Measured with immunoSEQ multiplex PCR; TCRdb has only the in-frame clones, and not every one. The repertoire holds around 180,000 clones, with around 85% as singletons. Sequencing used peripheral blood. The receptor source for this set is a woman aged 80 or over with acute or convalescent COVID-19. The CDR3 runs from the conserved cysteine through the conserved F or W. Fields, in order: D gene, J gene, V gene, clone size, CDR3 protein, CDR3 DNA. D genes are given only for firm matches. A clone size is listed for some rows: how often the clone was seen (once, few, many), or a class if it is expanded.

>-|TRBJ1-1|TRBV3-1/TRBV3-2|-
CASSQEPPRGQAFF
TGTGCCAGCAGCCAAGAACCCCCCAGGGGCCAAGCTTTCTTT
>-|TRBJ2-6|TRBV2|-
CASTRTESSGANVLTF
TGTGCCAGCACCAGGACAGAAAGCTCTGGGGCCAACGTCCTGACTTTC
>TRBD1|TRBJ2-7|TRBV19|-
CASIGWGQGDSYEQYF
TGTGCCAGTATTGGCTGGGGACAGGGGGACTCCTACGAGCAGTACTTC
>-|TRBJ2-1|TRBV12-2|-
CASRLALRDTDVLYNEQFF
TGTGCAAGTCGCTTAGCGCTTCGGGACACCGACGTCCTTTACAATGAGCAGTTCTTC
>TRBD1|TRBJ1-1|TRBV18|-
CASSPKTGANTEAFF
TGTGCCAGCTCACCAAAGACAGGGGCAAACACTGAAGCTTTCTTT
>-|TRBJ2-7|TRBV5-8|-
CASSPGGGEQYF
TGTGCCAGCAGCCCAGGGGGAGGAGAGCAGTACTTC
>-|TRBJ1-5|TRBV19|-
CASSISRGPAHNQPQHF
TGTGCCAGTAGTATATCCCGCGGGCCAGCCCACAATCAGCCCCAGCATTTT
>-|TRBJ1-5|TRBV5-8|few
CASSLGGDNQPQHF
TGTGCCAGCAGCTTGGGCGGGGACAATCAGCCCCAGCATTTT
>TRBD1|TRBJ2-7|TRBV6-5|-
CASSYSKPQGAYEQYF
TGTGCCAGCAGTTACTCGAAGCCGCAGGGGGCCTACGAGCAGTACTTC
>TRBD1|TRBJ2-2|TRBV18|-
CASSSQSRGQGTGELFF
TGTGCCAGCTCATCTCAATCCAGGGGGCAAGGCACCGGGGAGCTGTTTTTT
>-|TRBJ1-2|TRBV7-3|-
CASGRGSGNYGYTF
TGTGCCAGTGGCCGGGGGTCGGGGAACTATGGCTACACCTTC
>TRBD2|TRBJ2-1|TRBV5-1|-
CASSPVGTSGMVLDNEQFF
TGCGCCAGCAGCCCTGTTGGGACTAGCGGGATGGTGCTGGACAATGAGCAGTTCTTC
>TRBD2|TRBJ2-1|TRBV29-1|few
CSVTGLGTYNEQFF
TGCAGCGTAACAGGACTAGGCACCTACAATGAGCAGTTCTTC
>-|TRBJ1-2|TRBV5-5|-
CASSPRNYGYTF
TGTGCCAGCAGCCCTCGGAACTATGGCTACACCTTC
>-|TRBJ1-5|TRBV15|-
CATSRDPEGGQPQHF
TGTGCCACCAGCAGAGATCCGGAAGGGGGACAGCCCCAGCATTTT
>-|TRBJ1-1|TRBV5-4|-
CASSRVGGGKNTEAFF
TGTGCCAGCAGCCGGGTTGGGGGGGGAAAGAACACTGAAGCTTTCTTT
>TRBD1|TRBJ2-1|TRBV18|-
CASSPPSPGTGQFF
TGTGCCAGCTCACCACCTTCTCCCGGGACAGGACAGTTCTTC